These 29 T cell receptor beta chains originate from one sample sequenced in a study of identical twins. Each CDR3 protein is one row after TCRdb ran MiXCR on the 5' RACE reads. The data show around 510,000 distinct CDR3 sequences, around an eighth seen once. The sample was also reused in another study, on yellow fever vaccine responses in identical twins.

Sequenced material: CD4+ T cells sorted from blood. These receptors came from a woman aged 18 to 35 in good health.

This clonotype was counted between two and nine times. The genes are TRBV6-5 and TRBJ2-1; 7 bases map to TRBD1. This CDR3 has 14 residues. Trimming at V came to 4 bases and at J to 10 bases, leaving 10 bases not matched to a gene. Looked up from germline, CDR1 is MNHEY and CDR2 is SVGAGI. This CDR3 reads CASSSLTGMDEQFF. Here the CDR3 DNA reads TGTGCCAGCAGTTCGTTGACAGGGATGGACGAGCAGTTCTTC.

This clonotype was observed a handful of times. The chain recombines TRBV20-1 with TRBJ2-5; perhaps TRBD1 as D (6 bases). Germline lookup yields CDR1 DFQATT and CDR2 SNEGSKA (reference sequence). Trimming pared 6 bases from V and 0 bases from J, leaving 11 bases between. The length of the CDR3 is 13 residues. In nucleotides, the CDR3 is TGCAGTGCACTGGGACAACACCAAGAGACCCAGTACTTC. This codes for CSALGQHQETQYF.

The rearrangement joins TRBV6-1 to TRBJ2-5; 14 bases match TRBD2. After removal of 8 bases from V and 5 bases from J, the junction contained 16 bases not matched to a gene. CDR3 length equals 18 residues. Germline loops: CDR1 MNHNS, CDR2 SASEGT. For the CDR3, the DNA is TGTGCCAGCTCAGGGACTAGCGGGGGCCGAGGGTCTTGGGAGACCCAGTACTTC. Protein sequence: CASSGTSGGRGSWETQYF.

The V and J genes are TRBV28 and TRBJ1-2; D is uncertain. CDR1 is MDHEN and CDR2 is SYDVKM in the germline V gene. The V end was cut by 6 bases, the J end by 5 bases, with 16 bases between. This CDR3 region has 14 residues. The CDR3 protein is CASSPAGIGYGYTF. The CDR3 nucleotides read TGTGCCAGCAGCCCTGCTGGCATTGGGTATGGCTACACCTTC.

This clonotype was detected ten times or more. The genes are TRBV12-3 or TRBV12-4 and TRBJ1-2; 8 bases agree with TRBD1. This CDR3 is 15 amino acids long. Unmatched junction bases numbered 13, after V lost 5 bases and J lost 8 bases. CDR3: CASSLSQGALFGYTF. CDR3 sequence (DNA): TGTGCCAGCAGTCTCAGTCAGGGGGCGTTATTCGGCTACACCTTC.

The CDR3 region has the DNA TGCAGTGCTAGAGATCTAGCGGGAGGCTCAAATGAGCAGTTCTTC. Amino acid sequence: CSARDLAGGSNEQFF. The genes are TRBV20-1 and TRBJ2-1, with 11 bases that match TRBD2. The trim removed 0 bases at V and 7 bases at J, leaving 5 bases unmatched. CDR3 length: 15 residues. Germline V gives CDR1 DFQATT, CDR2 SNEGSKA (reference sequence).

This clonotype has a handful of counts. The gene calls are TRBV7-9 and TRBJ2-7, with 7 bases lining up with TRBD2. V shed 5 bases, J shed 0 bases, and the junction held 7 bases outside the gene matches. Germline assignment: CDR1 SEHNR and CDR2 FQNEAQ (reference sequence). CDR3 length: 15 amino acids. The CDR3 is CASSPRGGVSYEQYF. In DNA form, the CDR3 reads TGTGCCAGCAGCCCTCGCGGGGGAGTCTCCTACGAGCAGTACTTC.

The genes are TRBV4-1 and TRBJ1-1; 8 bases are a match to TRBD1. CDR3 length: 14 residues. J was trimmed by 8 bases and V by 0 bases; bases with no gene match: 5. CDR1 and CDR2 (germline): MGHRA, YSYEKL. The CDR3 sequence: CASSQESRTGEAFF. DNA of the CDR3: TGCGCCAGCAGCCAAGAAAGTCGGACAGGGGAAGCTTTCTTT.

This clonotype was observed a few times. This chain joins TRBV28 and TRBJ2-3; D might be TRBD2 (5 bases). From germline, CDR1 is MDHEN and CDR2 SYDVKM. V was clipped by 8 bases and J by 7 bases, with 10 bases between them. The CDR3 spans 11 residues. DNA of the CDR3: TGTGCCAGCGAAGCGGAGAATACGCAGTATTTT. Translation: CASEAENTQYF.

The rearrangement joins TRBV12-3 or TRBV12-4 to TRBJ2-3; 12 nucleotides line up with TRBD2. The V and J ends lost 6 bases and 0 bases, in that order; junction bases with no gene match: 4. CDR3 length: 16 residues. The CDR3 is CASRWTSGISTDTQYF. The CDR3, as DNA: TGTGCCAGCAGGTGGACTAGCGGGATTAGCACAGATACGCAGTATTTT.

CDR3 DNA: TGTGCCAGCAGTTTATCCCTACGGACAGGGGGTTATGAGCAGTTCTTC. Translating gives CASSLSLRTGGYEQFF. The V call is TRBV27, the J call TRBJ2-1; TRBD1 agrees at 10 bases. The CDR3 length is 16 residues. V lost 0 bases to trimming and J lost 8 bases; unmatched junction nucleotides: 7. Looked up from germline, CDR1 is MNHEY and CDR2 is SMNVEV (reference sequence).

The table lists this clonotype with a count of one. The chain couples TRBV5-4 to TRBJ2-1; D ambiguous. The germline V and J ends were trimmed by 4 bases and 5 bases, with 10 bases remaining between them. The CDR3 length is 13 residues. CDR1 and CDR2 (germline): SGHNT, YYREEE (reference sequence). The CDR3 DNA sequence: TGTGCCAGCAGCGTGGACCAAAACAATGAGCAGTTCTTC. Translated, it gives CASSVDQNNEQFF. The full variable domain, in which reference TRBV5-4 and TRBJ2-1 provide the parts outside the CDR3, is ETGVTQSPTHLIKTRGQQVTLRCSSQSGHNTVSWYQQALGQGPQFIFQYYREEENGRGNFPPRFSGLQFPNYSSELNVNALELDDSALYLCASSVDQNNEQFFGPGTRLTVL.

This chain connects TRBV20-1 to TRBJ2-1, with TRBD2 matching over 9 bases. Germline CDR1 and CDR2: DFQATT and SNEGSKA (reference sequence). The CDR3 covers 15 residues. Losses at the gene ends were 2 bases for V and 7 bases for J; bases not matched to a gene: 9. This chain's CDR3 is CSARSRRGGLNEQFF. CDR3 nucleotides: TGCAGTGCTAGAAGTCGGCGGGGGGGCTTGAATGAGCAGTTCTTC.

This clonotype was recorded at least ten times. The chain joins TRBV27 to TRBJ2-1, with unresolved D. Germline CDR1 reads MNHEY; CDR2 reads SMNVEV (reference sequence). The CDR3 has 15 amino acids. The V end lost 8 bases, the J end lost 7 bases, and 21 bases lay between the germline ends. The CDR3 protein is CASGSARWGRNEQFF. The DNA of the CDR3 is TGTGCCAGCGGATCGGCCCGTTGGGGAAGAAATGAGCAGTTCTTC.

This chain joins TRBV5-1 and TRBJ2-2, with no clear D. The CDR3 is 14 amino acids. The germline V and J ends were trimmed by 0 bases and 10 bases, with 13 bases remaining between them. Germline lookup yields CDR1 SGHRS and CDR2 YFSETQ. CDR3 region: CASSLAFMKMELFF. The DNA of the CDR3 is TGCGCCAGCAGCTTGGCCTTTATGAAGATGGAGCTGTTTTTT.

This sequence joins TRBV15 and TRBJ2-5; no firm D call. Per germline, CDR1 LNHNV and CDR2 YYDKDF (reference sequence). The CDR3 is 16 residues long. V lost 0 bases, J lost 2 bases, and 13 bases lay in between. In DNA, the CDR3 is TGTGCCACCAGCAGAGATAGGGCCAGCGATCAAGAGACCCAGTACTTC. Protein: CATSRDRASDQETQYF.

The J gene is TRBJ2-3, the V gene TRBV20-1; 13 positions match TRBD2. The CDR3 consists of 16 residues. V shed 6 bases, J shed 1 base, and the junction held 7 bases outside the gene matches. CDR1 is DFQATT and CDR2 is SNEGSKA in the germline V gene (reference sequence). CDR3 coding DNA: TGCAGTGCCCCGGGACTAGCGGGATCGGGCACAGATACGCAGTATTTT. It encodes CSAPGLAGSGTDTQYF.

The chain is built from TRBV28 and TRBJ2-7; D gene unclear. Trimming removed 2 bases from V and 4 bases from J, with 18 bases in between. Germline V gene sequence: CDR1 MDHEN, CDR2 SYDVKM. This CDR3 is built from 16 residues. This chain's CDR3 is CASSLGNGRNFYEQYF. CDR3 DNA: TGTGCCAGCAGTTTAGGGAATGGCAGAAACTTTTACGAGCAGTACTTC.

The sample holds many counts of this clonotype. This chain connects TRBV27 to TRBJ2-5; 7 bases line up with TRBD2. The trim removed 5 bases at V and 5 bases at J, leaving 11 bases unmatched. Looked up from germline, CDR1 is MNHEY and CDR2 is SMNVEV (reference sequence). The CDR3 is 15 amino acids. CDR3 loop: CASSPYPGRRETQYF. DNA for the CDR3: TGTGCCAGCAGTCCATACCCCGGGAGGAGGGAGACCCAGTACTTC.

This clonotype appeared a single time. This chain joins TRBV21-1 and TRBJ2-3; whether TRBD2, the table's D call, matches the DNA was not checked. TRBV21-1 is shown as a pseudogene. The CDR3 runs 21 residues. DNA for the CDR3: TGTGCCAGCAGCAATATAGTTCCGGGAGCCCGCGGGGGGACTAGCACAGATACGCAGTATTTT. Its translation: CASSNIVPGARGGTSTDTQYF.

This clonotype occurred a few times. At one end, the junction sequence differs from germline, possibly due to a read error. The CDR3 reads CATSRAGPSNNEQFF. CDR3 coding DNA: TGTGCCACCAGCAGAGCTGGACCCTCCAACAATGAGCAGTTCTTC. The V gene is TRBV15, the J gene TRBJ2-1; no clear D. The germline V gene encodes CDR1 LNHNV and CDR2 YYDKDF (reference sequence). The CDR3 sequence is 15 residues long.

This chain links TRBV18 with TRBJ2-1, with 13 bases matching TRBD2. CDR3 length equals 20 residues. Unmatched junction bases numbered 15, after V lost 4 bases and J lost 3 bases. Germline CDR1 and CDR2: KGHSH and LQKENI. CDR3 bases: TGTGCCAGCTCACACCAGTCGGGACTAGCGGGATTGCTCTACTACAATGAGCAGTTCTTC. Translating gives CASSHQSGLAGLLYYNEQFF.

This clonotype was seen at least ten times. CDR3 nucleotides: TGTGCCAGCAGTTTAACAGGGTACGAGCAGTACTTC. Protein sequence: CASSLTGYEQYF. The chain combines TRBV12-3 or TRBV12-4 with TRBJ2-7, with a weak D call TRBD1 (6 bases). The CDR3 consists of 12 residues. V lost 2 bases to trimming and J lost 4 bases, with 6 bases between them.

The sample holds many counts of this clonotype. The rearrangement uses TRBV3-1 and TRBJ2-1; 14 positions match TRBD2. Germline CDR1 is LGHDT and CDR2 is YNNKEL (reference sequence). The CDR3 totals 15 residues. Trimming cost V 4 bases and J 7 bases; bases outside gene matches: 3. The DNA of the CDR3 is TGTGCCAGCAGCCCCGGGACTAGCGGGAGAAATGAGCAGTTCTTC. It translates to CASSPGTSGRNEQFF.

J is TRBJ1-3 and V is TRBV4-2; D not certain. This CDR3 spans 18 amino acids. With 0 bases removed from V and 0 bases from J, the gap between germline ends came to 15 bases. CDR1 LGHNA and CDR2 YNFKEQ come from the germline V gene. CDR3 bases: TGTGCCAGCAGCCAAGATGGTGTAGGTGGGCCCTCTGGAAACACCATATATTTT. This gives the protein CASSQDGVGGPSGNTIYF.

This sequence joins TRBV5-6 and TRBJ2-4; 10 bases are a match to TRBD1. Losses at the gene ends were 4 bases for V and 8 bases for J; bases not matched to a gene: 9. CDR1 and CDR2 from the germline V gene are SGHDT and YYEEEE. The CDR3 has 15 amino acids. Written as DNA, the CDR3 is TGTGCCAGCAGCACAAACGGACAGGGGGTCGACATTCAGTACTTC. This translates into CASSTNGQGVDIQYF.

This clonotype was picked up a small number of times. J is TRBJ2-1 and V is TRBV7-2, with D possibly matching TRBD1 (6 bases). The CDR3 has 14 residues. Germline V gives CDR1 SGHTA, CDR2 FQGNSA. Deletions cut 2 bases from V and 4 bases from J, with 9 bases between. In DNA, the CDR3 is TGTGCCAGCAGCTTACAGGGGATATACAATGAGCAGTTCTTC. This codes for CASSLQGIYNEQFF.

This clonotype was recorded many times. The gene calls are TRBV14 and TRBJ2-1; TRBD2 matches at 7 bases. CDR1 is SGHDN and CDR2 is FVKESK in the germline V gene. The CDR3 is 14 residues long. Unmatched junction bases numbered 2, after V lost 1 base and J lost 5 bases. The CDR3 here is CASSQGLANNEQFF. The CDR3 region has the DNA TGTGCCAGCAGCCAAGGACTAGCCAACAATGAGCAGTTCTTC.

This clonotype was counted a few times. J is TRBJ2-1 and V is TRBV6-1; 11 nucleotides line up with TRBD2. V shed 8 bases and J 6 bases; nucleotides not matched to a gene: 3. The CDR3 has 13 amino acids. Per the germline V gene, CDR1 is MNHNS and CDR2 is SASEGT. The CDR3 here is CASLAGGLNEQFF. Here the CDR3 DNA reads TGTGCCAGCTTAGCGGGGGGGCTCAATGAGCAGTTCTTC.